Listed here are 15 T cell receptor beta chains from one sample, sequenced in a study of blood T cell repertoires in COVID-19 (dated by TCRdb to the early 2020s). The receptor library was made with the immunoSEQ multiplex PCR assay. What TCRdb holds here is the immuneACCESS table cut down to in-frame rearrangements. Part of the clones is not present; checked against another copy, under half of the missing clones reflect an unresolved V gene, and the others are unexplained. Present in this sample are around 160,000 clones, about 85% of which were seen just once. The ten most abundant clones make up about 38% of the sample. The sample consisted of peripheral blood. The receptor source for this set is a human donor in a cohort sampled during active COVID-19.

J is TRBJ2-2 and V is TRBV5-1, with TRBD1 matching 7 bases. There are 17 residues in the CDR3. The V gene end was trimmed by 1 base and the J gene end by 1 base; junction bases not matched to a gene: 7. Germline CDR1 and CDR2: SGHRS and YFSETQ. CDR3 bases: TGCGCCAGCAGCTTGACAGGGGCCACCATGAACACCGGGGAGCTGTTTTTT. It encodes CASSLTGATMNTGELFF.

The chain couples TRBV9 to TRBJ2-5; 14 nucleotides line up with TRBD2. Germline CDR1 and CDR2: SGDLS and YYNGEE. The V gene end was trimmed by 4 bases and the J gene end by 4 bases; junction bases not matched to a gene: 12. This CDR3 contains 18 residues. CDR3: CASSSGETSGGAGETQYF. The CDR3 nucleotides read TGTGCCAGCAGCTCCGGGGAGACTAGCGGGGGGGCCGGAGAGACCCAGTACTTC.

The chain couples TRBV18 to TRBJ1-2; 8 bases line up with TRBD1. There are 14 residues in the CDR3. Germline CDR1 and CDR2: KGHSH and LQKENI. V was clipped by 2 bases and J by 8 bases; unmatched bases: 7. The CDR3 loop is CASSPTGGTEGYTF. The CDR3 DNA follows: TGTGCCAGCTCACCAACAGGGGGGACGGAAGGCTACACCTTC.

In DNA, the CDR3 is TGTGCCAGCAGTTCATTACAGGGGCGGAAGTTCTTC. Translated, it gives CASSSLQGRKFF. This chain uses TRBV6-5 with TRBJ2-1, with 7 nucleotides matching TRBD1. V gave up 4 bases and J gave up 14 bases; unmatched junction bases: 8. CDR3 length: 12 residues. The germline V gene encodes CDR1 MNHEY and CDR2 SVGAGI.

CDR3 loop: CASSWAGTDEKLFF. Written as DNA, the CDR3 is TGTGCCAGCAGCTGGGCGGGGACGGACGAAAAACTGTTTTTT. The chain recombines TRBV5-6 with TRBJ1-4; D is possibly TRBD1 (5 bases). The CDR3 runs to 14 residues. Between the trimmed V and J ends, which lost 3 bases and 8 bases, there was a span of 14 bases. Germline CDR1 reads SGHDT; CDR2 reads YYEEEE.

The chain couples TRBV2 to TRBJ2-3; maybe TRBD1 (6 bases). CDR1 is SNHLY, CDR2 FYNNEI, per germline. V gave up 8 bases and J gave up 4 bases, with 16 bases separating them. There are 14 residues in the CDR3. The CDR3 protein is CASRPGRGSDTQYF. The CDR3 DNA follows: TGTGCCAGCCGACCAGGAAGGGGGTCAGATACGCAGTATTTT.

The chain combines TRBV4-2 with TRBJ1-2, with a tentative D call TRBD1 (5 bases). In germline, CDR1 is LGHNA, CDR2 YNFKEQ. V dropped 0 bases and J dropped 4 bases, with 15 bases sitting between them. The CDR3 has 16 amino acids. DNA of the CDR3: TGTGCCAGCAGCCAAGATAGGGGCGGAAATTCCTATGGCTACACCTTC. Translating gives CASSQDRGGNSYGYTF.

V is TRBV23-1 and J is TRBJ2-2; possible D gene TRBD1, 6 bases. TRBV23-1 is sorted into the ORF group, with uncertain function. Trimming shortened V by 0 bases and J by 8 bases, and 16 bases separated the two germline ends. This CDR3 is built from 16 residues. The CDR3 reads CASSQSPDRLQGELFF. The CDR3 region has the DNA TGCGCCAGCAGTCAATCACCAGACAGGTTACAAGGGGAGCTGTTTTTT.

Here the CDR3 DNA reads TGCAGTGCTAGTGAGCGGGGGCCAGATACGCAGTATTTT. Residues: CSASERGPDTQYF. This rearrangement joins TRBV20-1 to TRBJ2-3; TRBD2 aligns across 8 bases. Unmatched junction bases numbered 3, after V lost 3 bases and J lost 4 bases. CDR3 length: 13 amino acids. Looked up from germline, CDR1 is DFQATT and CDR2 is SNEGSKA (reference sequence).

The chain has TRBV4-3 and TRBJ1-6; D possibly corresponds to TRBD1 (6 bases). The CDR3 runs to 15 residues. V was trimmed by 2 bases and J by 7 bases, leaving 12 bases between them. CDR1 is LGHNA and CDR2 is YSLEER in the germline V gene. Written as DNA, the CDR3 is TGCGCCAGCAGCCAACGGGTAACAGGGAATTCACCCCTCCACTTT. Amino acids: CASSQRVTGNSPLHF.

This rearrangement joins TRBV3-1 (or the pseudogene TRBV3-2) to TRBJ1-6, with 7 nucleotides matching TRBD1. V was pared by 4 bases and J by 6 bases, with 6 bases of the junction left unmatched. Germline V gene data show CDR1 as LGHDT and CDR2 as YNNKEL (reference sequence). The CDR3 runs to 15 residues. The DNA of the CDR3 is TGTGCCAGCAGCCGATCCGGGACAGTTAATTCACCCCTCCACTTT. Translated: CASSRSGTVNSPLHF.

The J gene is TRBJ2-1, the V gene TRBV5-1; a weak D match, TRBD1 (6 bases). The V gene lost 0 bases and the J gene lost 0 bases, with 10 bases spanning the gap. The germline V gene has CDR1 SGHRS and CDR2 YFSETQ. CDR3 length: 16 residues. CDR3 in amino acids: CASSLAVRGSYNEQFF. For the CDR3, the DNA is TGCGCCAGCAGCTTGGCGGTCAGGGGCTCCTACAATGAGCAGTTCTTC.

The chain is built from TRBV30 and TRBJ2-5; 7 nucleotides align to TRBD1. The V and J ends lost 5 bases and 7 bases, in that order; junction bases with no gene match: 7. The length of the CDR3 is 12 residues. Germline-derived CDR1 and CDR2 are GTSNPN and SVGIG (reference sequence). CDR3 residues: CAWQGDGGTQYF. CDR3 DNA sequence: TGTGCCTGGCAGGGGGATGGCGGGACCCAGTACTTC. The whole variable domain, remainder taken from reference TRBV30 and TRBJ2-5, is SQTIHQWPATLVQPVGSPLSLECTVEGTSNPNLYWYRQAAGRGLQLLFYSVGIGQISSEVPQNLSASRPQDRQFILSSKKLLLSDSGFYLCAWQGDGGTQYFGPGTRLLVL.

The chain is built from TRBV6-1 and TRBJ1-1; 9 bases fit TRBD1. The germline CDR1 and CDR2 sequences are MNHNS and SASEGT. V lost 7 bases and J lost 5; bases outside the gene matches: 5. This CDR3 is built from 13 residues. In DNA, the CDR3 is TGTGCCAGCACCGGGACAGGGCGTACTGAAGCTTTCTTT. Translated: CASTGTGRTEAFF.

This chain uses TRBV18 with TRBJ1-4, with TRBD1 matching over 9 bases. V was clipped by 5 bases and J by 8 bases; unmatched bases: 9. CDR3 length: 15 residues. Germline values: CDR1 KGHSH, CDR2 LQKENI. DNA of the CDR3: TGTGCCAGCTCATCCCCGGGACAGGGAAGAGAAAAACTGTTTTTT. This sequence encodes CASSSPGQGREKLFF.